This record looks at one T cell receptor (beta chain) sequence and its context. The target of this receptor is not known. Per-nucleotide qualities are absent, and no much larger clonotype sits a single base away. The library was generated by RT-PCR. TCRdb lists the instrument as Illumina HiSeq 2500. Through fastp at Q25 and MiXCR, TCRdb rebuilt clones from the public reads, retaining in-frame beta chains. Rows with one shared CDR3 protein collapse into an entry with the most common genes and DNA. This sample has about 540,000 distinct CDR3 sequences in its table, and roughly a quarter of those were observed once. 2.5% to 3% of the sample is in the top ten clones. The data were obtained in a study of response to subunit inactivated influenza vaccine listed by TCRdb under 2018. With regard to the full study: Deep quantitative T cell receptor repertoire profiling was used in the study to track responses to a trivalent subunit inactivated influenza vaccine. The paper's findings and limits, for the study overall: The authors suggested that each seasonal influenza vaccination may recruit only a limited number of new T cells.

Taken from cysteine to phenylalanine, the CDR3 has 14 residues. The sequence is cut down to CDR3 DNA, 42 bases in frame from base 1. Sequences MDHEN (CDR1) and SYDVKM (CDR2) are obtained from the germline V gene. Between the V and J ends, shortened by 5 bases and 4 bases respectively, the junction contains 14 bases. Separately, the same data were catalogued under a study of T cells expressing NK-cell markers. As the second paper documents: The TCR beta cDNA libraries were made using 5'RACE template switching, a step that added both a universal primer site and unique molecular identifiers. In sorted CD3+CD56+NKG2C+, CD3+CD56+NKG2C- and CD3+CD56-NKG2C+ T-cell subsets from roughly 8 donors, TCR beta-chain repertoires were profiled. Among the eight sequenced donors, seven were HCMV-seropositive and one was HCMV-seronegative. In several experiments an anti-gammadeltaTCR antibody was added to restrict sorting to alphabetaTCR-expressing T cells. For six donors, the dominant CD3+CD56+NKG2C+ clonotypes were among the top 10 CD8+ clonotypes and accounted for 1.0-7.0% of CD8+ T cells. Those dominant clonotypes were again the most abundant among CD3+CD56-NKG2C+ cells in four donors, at about 25-60.1%. Whether the expanded NKG2C-expressing T cell clones were specific for HCMV antigens was left unclear. The eight sequenced donors were randomly selected healthy volunteers, three men and five women. HCMV-specific IgG was detected in serum with a commercial ELISA kit to determine HCMV serostatus. Ficoll density gradient centrifugation was used to isolate peripheral blood mononuclear cells from blood. CD4+ and CD8+ T cells were isolated from PBMC by magnetic immunoseparation with Miltenyi isolation kits. cDNA synthesis was primed from the TCR beta constant segment, followed by two successive PCR amplification steps. Illumina HiSeq 2000/2500, MiSeq or NextSeq was used to sequence libraries as 2 x 150 bp reads. MIGEC was used to demultiplex reads and group reads by UMI, and MiTCR was used to assemble and quantify clonotypes. To remove erroneous sequences, TCR cDNA sequences were retained only when supported by two or more reads. The tcR package was used for downstream repertoire analysis, with clonotypes matched between fractions based on CDR3 nucleotide sequence plus V segment. VDJmatch was used to annotate antigen specificity against VDJdb, with one amino acid substitution in CDR3 permitted.

This material consisted of CD4+ T cells sorted from PBMCs, taken about 11 days after vaccination. The sequence is built from TRBV28 and TRBJ1-1, with the D gene uncertain. The source of this sequence is a man in his fifties who received an inactivated influenza vaccine. Donor details come from another sample of the same person, matched by shared clones. The DNA is TGTGCCAGCAGTAACCGACAAGGGAGCACTGAAGCTTTCTTT. It specifies CASSNRQGSTEAFF.